The entry that follows covers one T cell receptor beta chain sequence. The CDR3 consists of 14 residues. The ends lost 3 bases at V and 3 bases at J; junction bases unmatched: 4. Germline values: CDR1 LNHNV, CDR2 YYDKDF (reference sequence). The data were obtained in a study of blood T cell repertoires in COVID-19. Cohorts were determined from participant-reported clinical history. All recovered Cohort 3 donors got two negative PCRs, got clearance, or saw symptom resolution. Libraries were prepared by immunoSEQ multiplex PCR; TCRdb keeps only in-frame clonotypes and omits some of them. The data show around 300,000 clones, with 85% to 90% seen just once and around 1.9% held by the top ten.

The V and J genes are TRBV15 and TRBJ1-2, with 7 bases that match TRBD1. The TCR originated in an older woman who had recovered from COVID-19. Specimen: PBMCs or T cells enriched from blood (not recorded which). This CDR3 is CATSSRGDHYGYTF. In nucleotides, the CDR3 is TGTGCCACCAGCAGCAGGGGGGACCACTATGGCTACACCTTC.